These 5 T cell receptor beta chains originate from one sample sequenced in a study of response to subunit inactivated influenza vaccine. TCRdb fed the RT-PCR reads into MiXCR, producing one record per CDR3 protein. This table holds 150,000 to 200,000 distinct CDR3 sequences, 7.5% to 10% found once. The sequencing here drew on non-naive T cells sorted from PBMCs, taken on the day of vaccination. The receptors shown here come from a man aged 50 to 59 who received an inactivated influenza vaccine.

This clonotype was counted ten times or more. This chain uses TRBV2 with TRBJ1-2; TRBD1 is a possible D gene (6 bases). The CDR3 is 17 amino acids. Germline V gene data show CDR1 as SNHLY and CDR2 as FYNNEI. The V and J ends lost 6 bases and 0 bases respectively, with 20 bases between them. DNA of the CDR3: TGTGCCAGCAGCGAGCAGGCGGGGGGCCTACCTAACTATGGCTACACCTTC. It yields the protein CASSEQAGGLPNYGYTF.

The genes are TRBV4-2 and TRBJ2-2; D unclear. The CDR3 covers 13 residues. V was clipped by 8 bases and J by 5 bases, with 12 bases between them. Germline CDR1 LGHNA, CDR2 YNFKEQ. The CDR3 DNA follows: TGTGCCAGCGGCCCCGGGCGGACCGGGGAGCTGTTTTTT. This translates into CASGPGRTGELFF.

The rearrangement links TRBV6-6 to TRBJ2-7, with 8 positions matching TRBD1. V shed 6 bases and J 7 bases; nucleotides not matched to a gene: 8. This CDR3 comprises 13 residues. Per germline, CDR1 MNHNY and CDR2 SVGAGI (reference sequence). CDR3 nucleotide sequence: TGTGCCAGCAGATCCAGGGGGCTAAGAGAGCAGTACTTC. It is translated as CASRSRGLREQYF.

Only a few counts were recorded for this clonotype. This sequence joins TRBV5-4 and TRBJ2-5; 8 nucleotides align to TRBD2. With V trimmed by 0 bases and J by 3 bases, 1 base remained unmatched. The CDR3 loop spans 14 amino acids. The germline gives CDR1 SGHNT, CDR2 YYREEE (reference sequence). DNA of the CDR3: TGTGCCAGCAGCTTGGTCGGGGGGGAAGAGACCCAGTACTTC. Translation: CASSLVGGEETQYF.

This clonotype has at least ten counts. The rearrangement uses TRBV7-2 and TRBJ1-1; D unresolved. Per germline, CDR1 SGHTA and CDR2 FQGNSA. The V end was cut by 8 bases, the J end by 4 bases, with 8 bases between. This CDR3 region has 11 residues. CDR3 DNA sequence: TGTGCCAGCGGCATGGGCACTGAAGCTTTCTTT. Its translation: CASGMGTEAFF.